Listed below are T cell receptor beta chains from one sample, sequenced in a study of beta chain features in type 1 diabetes. Clones were read by immunoSEQ multiplex PCR, and TCRdb kept only the in-frame ones, dropping some. The profile covers about 900,000 clones, with about a sixth appearing a single time and 0.02% to 0.03% taken by the ten largest. Sequencing used naive CD4+ T cells from blood. The receptors were gathered from a woman under 30 in good health. CDR3s include the opening cysteine and the closing phenylalanine or tryptophan. The D gene is left open where the match is weak. Where a row states a size, it is once, few, many or the class of an expanded clone; other rows omit it.

clone_size	d_call	v_call	j_call	cdr3_nt	cdr3_aa
few	TRBD2	TRBV28	TRBJ2-7	TGTGCCAGCAGTTTAGGGGCTAGCGGGAGCTCCTACGAGCAGTACTTC	CASSLGASGSSYEQYF
few	TRBD1	TRBV11-2	TRBJ2-7	TGTGCCAGCAGCCGACAGGGCTACGAGCAGTACTTC	CASSRQGYEQYF
few	.	TRBV6-5	TRBJ2-3	TGTGCCAGCAGTTACTCGAGGAGGAGCACAGATACGCAGTATTTT	CASSYSRRSTDTQYF
few	.	TRBV20-1	TRBJ2-5	TGCAGTGGCACGCGGGAGACCCAGTACTTC	CSGTRETQYF
few	.	TRBV9	TRBJ1-1	TGTGCCAGCAGCGTAGGCCCGTTGAGCCCAGGCACTGAAGCTTTCTTT	CASSVGPLSPGTEAFF
.	TRBD2	TRBV6-6	TRBJ2-7	TGTGCCAGCAGGCGGGGGGGGTATACCTACGAGCAGTACTTC	CASRRGGYTYEQYF
few	.	TRBV28	TRBJ1-5	TGTGCCAGCAGTGATACAGGGAAAAGCAATCAGCCCCAGCATTTT	CASSDTGKSNQPQHF
.	.	TRBV29-1	TRBJ2-1	TGCAGCGTTGTGAGGGATAGCTCCTACAATGAGCAGTTCTTC	CSVVRDSSYNEQFF
few	TRBD2	TRBV7-3	TRBJ2-5	TGTGCCAGCAGCTCCATTCAAATAGCGGGAGGGCCGATAGGTCAAGAGACCCAGTACTTC	CASSSIQIAGGPIGQETQYF
.	TRBD1	TRBV28	TRBJ1-5	TGTGCCACCGGACAGGACCACAATCAGCCCCAGCATTTT	CATGQDHNQPQHF
.	.	TRBV18	TRBJ1-1	TGTGCCAGCTCACCGACAGGAGTGAACACTGAAGCTTTCTTT	CASSPTGVNTEAFF
few	.	TRBV10-1	TRBJ2-1	TGCGCCAGCAGTGAGTCCGGAGGATACAATGAGCAGTTCTTC	CASSESGGYNEQFF
few	.	TRBV13	TRBJ2-7	TGTGCCAGCAACAAAGGCGGAGGCAGATTGACCTACGAGCAGTACTTC	CASNKGGGRLTYEQYF
few	.	TRBV28	TRBJ1-5	TGTGCCAGCAGTTTCCCAGGTTTCAATCAGCCCCAGCATTTT	CASSFPGFNQPQHF
.	.	TRBV5-4	TRBJ2-1	TGTGCCAGCAGCTTGGGCACCTCCTCCTACAATGAGCAGTTCTTC	CASSLGTSSYNEQFF
.	TRBD1	TRBV19	TRBJ2-2	TGTGCCAGTAGAGACAGGGGAGACACCGGGGAGCTGTTTTTT	CASRDRGDTGELFF
.	.	TRBV19	TRBJ2-7	TGTGCCAGTAGTATGGGACCGCCTCCTCACTACGAGCAGTACTTC	CASSMGPPPHYEQYF
few	.	TRBV7-9	TRBJ2-1	TGTGCCAGCAGCCACCGGCCGGGCCCGGTGGGGTACAATGAGCAGTTCTTC	CASSHRPGPVGYNEQFF
few	.	TRBV7-2	TRBJ1-1	TGTGCCAGCAGCCCGCGCATGAACACTGAAGCTTTCTTT	CASSPRMNTEAFF
.	.	TRBV28	TRBJ1-2	TGTGCCAGCAGCGAACCTCACATATCTAACTATGGCTACACCTTC	CASSEPHISNYGYTF
few	.	TRBV7-3	TRBJ2-1	TGTGCCAGCAGCGCTACAGGAACGGCTAGCCATGAGCAGTTCTTC	CASSATGTASHEQFF
.	.	TRBV7-2	TRBJ2-5	TGTGCCAGCAGCTTGTGGGGAGGCCAAGAGACCCAGTACTTC	CASSLWGGQETQYF
.	TRBD2	TRBV18	TRBJ2-7	TGTGCCAGCTCACCATCCGGGGGGGGCTACGAGCAGTACTTC	CASSPSGGGYEQYF
.	.	TRBV6-6	TRBJ1-1	TGTGCCAGCAGTTACTTTGTGTCCACTGAAGCTTTCTTT	CASSYFVSTEAFF
.	TRBD2	TRBV10-3	TRBJ2-3	TGTGCCATCAGTGTAAGTGGACTAGCGGGAGGCCGCACAGATACGCAGTATTTT	CAISVSGLAGGRTDTQYF
.	.	TRBV28	TRBJ2-1	TGTGCCAGCATTTTAAACACTGAGCAGTTCTTC	CASILNTEQFF
.	TRBD2	TRBV4-2	TRBJ2-1	TGTGCCAGCAGCCAAGCCCTTACTAGCGGGGCCTACAATGAGCAGTTCTTC	CASSQALTSGAYNEQFF
.	TRBD1	TRBV2	TRBJ1-1	TGTGCCAGCAGTGAACTGTCCGGGACAGCGAACACTGAAGCTTTCTTT	CASSELSGTANTEAFF
few	.	TRBV18	TRBJ2-7	TGTGCCAGCTCACAAGGAGGCTACGAGCAGTACTTC	CASSQGGYEQYF
few	.	TRBV28	TRBJ2-1	TGTGCCAGCAGCTCACTTCAAGCGGTCCAGAACTACAATGAGCAGTTCTTC	CASSSLQAVQNYNEQFF
few	.	TRBV21-1	TRBJ2-5	TGTGCCAGCAGCAAAACAGAGTCGAGGCAGCCACTAGAGACCCAGTACTTC	CASSKTESRQPLETQYF
few	.	TRBV7-9	TRBJ2-7	TGTGCCAGCAGCTTGGGGCAGGGCCCGTCCTACGAGCAGTACTTC	CASSLGQGPSYEQYF
.	.	TRBV18	TRBJ2-1	TGTGCCAGCTCACCACGTATTTCAGGGATGGGGTACAATGAGCAGTTCTTC	CASSPRISGMGYNEQFF
few	TRBD2	TRBV14	TRBJ2-1	TGTGCCAGCAGCTATGGGGCGTCTAGCGGGACGGGGTACAATGAGCAGTTCTTC	CASSYGASSGTGYNEQFF
.	.	TRBV7-9	TRBJ2-7	TGTGCCAGCAGCTCGTGGGTCGTATCCTACGAGCAGTACTTC	CASSSWVVSYEQYF
.	.	TRBV29-1	TRBJ2-2	TGCAGCGGTGGAGGGCCAAACACCGGGGAGCTGTTTTTT	CSGGGPNTGELFF
.	.	TRBV6-5	TRBJ1-2	TGTGCCAGCAGTTTCGATCCGAAAGGGGACCTAAGAGGCTACACCTTC	CASSFDPKGDLRGYTF
.	.	TRBV7-2	TRBJ1-1	TGTGCCAGCAGCTTCGGGCCCGGACGGATGAACACTGAAGCTTTCTTT	CASSFGPGRMNTEAFF
.	.	TRBV28	TRBJ1-4	TGTGCCAGCAGCCCGATCGTGGAAAAACTGTTTTTT	CASSPIVEKLFF
.	.	TRBV5-6	TRBJ2-5	TGTGCCAGCAGCTCGATAGACCAGGGAAAACAGACCCAGTACTTC	CASSSIDQGKQTQYF
few	.	TRBV2	TRBJ2-3	TGTGCCAGCAGTTCATCAAATACGCAGTATTTT	CASSSSNTQYF
.	.	TRBV27	TRBJ2-1	TGTGCCAGCAGTTTTTCGGGCAATGAGCAGTTCTTC	CASSFSGNEQFF
.	.	TRBV6-5	TRBJ1-1	TGTGCCACAGGACGGCAGAACACTGAAGCTTTCTTT	CATGRQNTEAFF
once	.	TRBV6-6	TRBJ1-1	TGTGCCAGCAGGCCAAACAGGGAGCACACTGAAGCTTTCTTT	CASRPNREHTEAFF
.	TRBD1	TRBV28	TRBJ2-7	TGTGCCAGCAGTTTAGTAGGGACAGGGCTCTTACGCTCCTACGAGCAGTACTTC	CASSLVGTGLLRSYEQYF
.	TRBD2	TRBV5-4	TRBJ2-3	TGTGCCAGCAGCTTGTCCTCGGGACTAGCGGGAAGAGATACGCAGTATTTT	CASSLSSGLAGRDTQYF
.	.	TRBV2	TRBJ2-7	TGTGCCAGCAGTGAACTGGTCGAGCAGTACTTC	CASSELVEQYF
.	.	TRBV7-2	TRBJ2-7	TGTGCCAGCAGCTTACTGGACTCTACCTACGAGCAGTACTTC	CASSLLDSTYEQYF
few	TRBD2	TRBV28	TRBJ2-7	TGTGCCAGCAGTTTAGGCGGGAGTGGGTACGAGCAGTACTTC	CASSLGGSGYEQYF
.	TRBD1	TRBV28	TRBJ1-1	TGTGCCAGCAGGACAGGGAGGACTGAAGCTTTCTTT	CASRTGRTEAFF
few	.	TRBV13	TRBJ2-1	TGTGCCAGCAGCTTAGGGCGACGGCGACCTGAGCAGTTCTTC	CASSLGRRRPEQFF
.	.	TRBV4-2	TRBJ1-2	TGTGCCAGCAGCCCCGAAATTCTGAAAGGGAATTTCTATGGCTACACCTTC	CASSPEILKGNFYGYTF